The source of this T cell receptor beta chain is a study of T cell responses to AZD1222 COVID-19 vaccine. Findings and caveats of the study: Targeting of unmutated variant regions was reportedly seen in nearly half of spike-specific TCRs. Compared with day 0, the breadth and depth of the Spike-specific TCR repertoire rose significantly after two doses of AZD1222. Across the whole spike, CD4 TCRs peaked at regions 160-218 and 743-854. Donors were mostly white British, more females; clonal diversity possibly underestimated.

In regard to this clone: The antigen is not known.

Germline lookup yields CDR1 SEHNR and CDR2 FQNEAQ (reference sequence). V lost 3 bases, J lost 12 bases, and 15 bases lay in between. The CDR3 has 13 amino acids. Method: immunoSEQ multiplex PCR; TCRdb's copy keeps in-frame clones and lacks some. This sample yields about 190,000 clones, of which around 90% are seen a single time; nearly 1% belongs to the top ten. The sequence came from an adult in good health. The sample was peripheral blood, taken on day 0 of AZD1222 vaccination. This chain uses TRBV7-9 with TRBJ2-1, with a weak D call TRBD2 (6 bases). The CDR3 DNA follows: TGTGCCAGCAGCTTTTTATCGGGGGAGCGGCAGTTCTTC. Protein product: CASSFLSGERQFF.